The next 7 T cell receptor beta chains were all read from a single sample in a study of metastatic and nonmetastatic thyroid tumors. TCRdb used MiXCR to call clones anew from the PCR reads. This table has around 18,000 clones, 30% to 35% appearing once. Thyroid surgery took place with no prior treatment in any patient. The sequenced material came from tumor tissue. The receptors were sampled from a female donor with papillary thyroid cancer or a benign thyroid nodule (not recorded which). Some clones in this sample may be carry-over from other donors' samples.

This clone came up a few times. Since a much larger clone is just one base distant, this may be a read error. The CDR3 coding sequence is TGTGCCAGCAGCCCCCTCCCTGGACAGAAAGAGACCCAGTACTTC. Protein product: CASSPLPGQKETQYF. The V call is TRBV7-2, the J call TRBJ2-5, with D perhaps TRBD1 (6 bases). The V end lost 5 bases, the J end lost 3 bases, and 16 bases lay between the germline ends. The CDR3 covers 15 residues. Germline V gives CDR1 SGHTA, CDR2 FQGNSA. The full variable domain, completed using reference TRBV7-2 and TRBJ2-5, is GAGVSQSPSNKVTEKGKDVELRCDPISGHTALYWYRQSLGQGLEFLIYFQGNSAPDKSGLPSDRFSAERTGGSVSTLTIQRTQQEDSAVYLCASSPLPGQKETQYFGPGTRLLVL.

In its sample, this clone is medium-sized. The chain is built from TRBV13 and TRBJ2-2; TRBD1 aligns across 7 bases. The CDR3 extends over 16 amino acids. The V gene end was trimmed by 2 bases and the J gene end by 3 bases; junction bases not matched to a gene: 6. The V gene's germline CDR1 is PRHDT and CDR2 FYEKMQ (reference sequence). Here the CDR3 DNA reads TGTGCCAGCAGCTTAAGAGACAGGGAGCACACCGGGGAGCTGTTTTTT. Residues: CASSLRDREHTGELFF.

The V and J genes are TRBV28 and TRBJ2-2; 10 bases map to TRBD2. Germline CDR1 reads MDHEN; CDR2 reads SYDVKM. The ends lost 7 bases at V and 5 bases at J; junction bases unmatched: 7. CDR3 size: 15 residues. The CDR3 reads CASKGTSVGTGELFF. CDR3 nucleotide sequence: TGTGCCAGCAAAGGGACTAGCGTGGGGACCGGGGAGCTGTTTTTT.

Concerning this clone itself: The junction does not match germline at one end; this may be a read error. The chain couples TRBV6-1 to TRBJ2-7, with TRBD1 matching over 10 bases. The CDR3 runs to 14 residues. In germline, CDR1 is MNHNS, CDR2 SASEGT. CDR3 nucleotide sequence: TGTGCCAGCAAGGGGACAGGGGAGTCCTACGATCAGTACTTC. Its translation is CASKGTGESYDQYF.

V usage is TRBV19 and J usage is TRBJ2-2; 8 bases align to TRBD1. The CDR3 totals 16 residues. Looked up from germline, CDR1 is LNHDA and CDR2 is SQIVND (reference sequence). V shed 7 bases, J shed 5 bases, and the junction held 12 bases outside the gene matches. CDR3 nucleotides: TGTGCCAGTATCCCCAGACAGGGGTCTTCTACCGGGGAGCTGTTTTTT. Amino acid sequence: CASIPRQGSSTGELFF.

The chain has TRBV9 and TRBJ2-7; tentatively, D is TRBD1 (5 bases). The V gene lost 4 bases and the J gene lost 2 bases, with 16 bases spanning the gap. The germline gives CDR1 SGDLS, CDR2 YYNGEE. CDR3 length: 15 residues. The CDR3 DNA reads as TGTGCCAGCAGCCCATGGACACACGGCGCCTACGAGCAGTACTTC. Protein sequence: CASSPWTHGAYEQYF.

By sample fraction, this clone is medium-sized. The V call is TRBV7-2, the J call TRBJ2-1; 7 bases agree with TRBD1. The V gene's germline CDR1 is SGHTA and CDR2 FQGNSA. The trim removed 3 bases at V and 4 bases at J, leaving 3 bases unmatched. The CDR3 has 14 residues. In DNA form, the CDR3 reads TGTGCCAGCAGCTTGGGGACAGTTTACAATGAGCAGTTCTTC. Amino acid sequence: CASSLGTVYNEQFF. Based on the CDR3 plus reference TRBV7-2 and TRBJ2-1, the full variable domain is GAGVSQSPSNKVTEKGKDVELRCDPISGHTALYWYRQSLGQGLEFLIYFQGNSAPDKSGLPSDRFSAERTGGSVSTLTIQRTQQEDSAVYLCASSLGTVYNEQFFGPGTRLTVL.